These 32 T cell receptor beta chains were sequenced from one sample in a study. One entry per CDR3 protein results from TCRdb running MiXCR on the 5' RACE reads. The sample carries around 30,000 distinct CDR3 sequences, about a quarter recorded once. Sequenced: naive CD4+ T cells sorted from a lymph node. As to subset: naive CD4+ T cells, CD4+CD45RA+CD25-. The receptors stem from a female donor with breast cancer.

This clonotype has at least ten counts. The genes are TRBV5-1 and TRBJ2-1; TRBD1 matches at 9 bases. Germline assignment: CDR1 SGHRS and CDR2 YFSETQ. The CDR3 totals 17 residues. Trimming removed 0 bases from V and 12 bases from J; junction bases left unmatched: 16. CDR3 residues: CASSLGDRVSQINGQFF. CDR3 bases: TGCGCCAGCAGCTTGGGGGACAGGGTGTCTCAAATCAACGGGCAGTTCTTC.

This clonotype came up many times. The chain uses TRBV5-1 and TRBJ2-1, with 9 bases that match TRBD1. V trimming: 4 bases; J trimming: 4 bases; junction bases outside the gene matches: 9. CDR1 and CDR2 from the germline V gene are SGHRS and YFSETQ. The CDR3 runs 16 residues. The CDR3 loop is CASSPTGTGRYNEQFF. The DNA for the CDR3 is TGCGCCAGCAGCCCGACCGGGACAGGGAGGTACAATGAGCAGTTCTTC.

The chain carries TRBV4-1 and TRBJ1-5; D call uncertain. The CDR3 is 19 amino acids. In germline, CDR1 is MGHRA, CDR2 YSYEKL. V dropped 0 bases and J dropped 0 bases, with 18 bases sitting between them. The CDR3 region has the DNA TGCGCCAGCAGCCAAGAATATCCGCAGTACGGGTATAGCAATCAGCCCCAGCATTTT. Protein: CASSQEYPQYGYSNQPQHF.

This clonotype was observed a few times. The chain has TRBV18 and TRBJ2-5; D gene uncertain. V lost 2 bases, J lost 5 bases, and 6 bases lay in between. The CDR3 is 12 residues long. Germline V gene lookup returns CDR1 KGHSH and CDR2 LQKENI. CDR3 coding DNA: TGTGCCAGCTCACCAATTGGGGAGACCCAGTACTTC. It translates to CASSPIGETQYF.

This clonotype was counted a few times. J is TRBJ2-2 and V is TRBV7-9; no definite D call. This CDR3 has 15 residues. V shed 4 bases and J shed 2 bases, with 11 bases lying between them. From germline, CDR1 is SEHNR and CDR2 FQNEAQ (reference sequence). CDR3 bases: TGTGCCAGCAGCTCAGTAGTCGGAAACACCGGGGAGCTGTTTTTT. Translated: CASSSVVGNTGELFF.

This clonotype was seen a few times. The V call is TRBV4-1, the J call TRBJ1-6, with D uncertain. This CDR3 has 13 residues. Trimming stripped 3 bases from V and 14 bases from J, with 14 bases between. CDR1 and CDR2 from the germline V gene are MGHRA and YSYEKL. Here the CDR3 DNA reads TGCGCCAGCAGCCAGAGGACGGGCGAATCCCTCCACTTT. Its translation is CASSQRTGESLHF.

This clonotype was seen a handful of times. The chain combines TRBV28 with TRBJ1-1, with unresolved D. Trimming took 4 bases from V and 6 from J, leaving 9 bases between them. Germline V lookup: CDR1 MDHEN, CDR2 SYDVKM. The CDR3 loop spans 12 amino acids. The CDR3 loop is CASSSRSPEAFF. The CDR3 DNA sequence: TGTGCCAGCAGTTCCCGGAGTCCTGAAGCTTTCTTT.

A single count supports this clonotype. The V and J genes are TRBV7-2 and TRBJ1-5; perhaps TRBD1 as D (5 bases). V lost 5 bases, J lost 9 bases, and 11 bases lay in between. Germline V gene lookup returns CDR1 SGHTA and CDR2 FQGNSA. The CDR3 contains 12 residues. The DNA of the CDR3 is TGTGCCAGCAGCCCGGGGGTAGGGCCCCAGCATTTT. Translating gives CASSPGVGPQHF.

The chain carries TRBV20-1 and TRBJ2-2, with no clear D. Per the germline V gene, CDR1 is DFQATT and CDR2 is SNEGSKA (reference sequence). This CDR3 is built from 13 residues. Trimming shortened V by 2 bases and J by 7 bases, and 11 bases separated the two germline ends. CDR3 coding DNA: TGCAGTGCTAGAATTCATGGGGTCGGGGAGCTGTTTTTT. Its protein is CSARIHGVGELFF.

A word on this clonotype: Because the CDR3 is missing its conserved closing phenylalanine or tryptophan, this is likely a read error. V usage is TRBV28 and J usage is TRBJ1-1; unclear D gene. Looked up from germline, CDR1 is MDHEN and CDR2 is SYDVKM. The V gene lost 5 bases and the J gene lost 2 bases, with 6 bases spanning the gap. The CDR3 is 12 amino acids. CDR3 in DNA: TGTGCCAGCAGTCCGCCAAACACTGAAGCTTTCTAT. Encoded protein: CASSPPNTEAFY.

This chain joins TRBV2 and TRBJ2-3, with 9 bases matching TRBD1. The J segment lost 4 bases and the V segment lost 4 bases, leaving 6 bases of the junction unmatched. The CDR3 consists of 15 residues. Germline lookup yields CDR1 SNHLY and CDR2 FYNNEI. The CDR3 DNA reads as TGTGCCAGCAGTGCGGGACAGGGACCGGCAGATACGCAGTATTTT. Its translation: CASSAGQGPADTQYF.

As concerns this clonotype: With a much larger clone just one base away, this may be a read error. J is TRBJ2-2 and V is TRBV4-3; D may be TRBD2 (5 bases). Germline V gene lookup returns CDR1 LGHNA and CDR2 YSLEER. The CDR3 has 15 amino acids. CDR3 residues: CASSQVKGGTGELSF. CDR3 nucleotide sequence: TGCGCCAGCAGCCAAGTGAAGGGTGGCACCGGGGAGCTGTCTTTT.

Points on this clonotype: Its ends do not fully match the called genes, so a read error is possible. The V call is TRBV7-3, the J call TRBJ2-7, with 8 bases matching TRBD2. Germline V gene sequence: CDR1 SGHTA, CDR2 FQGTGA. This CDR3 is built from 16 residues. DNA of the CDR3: TGTGCCCGCAGCTTAACTGCAGCGGGGGCGAACTACGAGCAGTACTTC. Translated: CARSLTAAGANYEQYF.

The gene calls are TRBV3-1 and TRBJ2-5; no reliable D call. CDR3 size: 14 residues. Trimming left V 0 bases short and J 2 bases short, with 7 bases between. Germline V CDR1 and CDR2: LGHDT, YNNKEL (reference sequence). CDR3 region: CASSQDRPQETQYF. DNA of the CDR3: TGTGCCAGCAGCCAAGATAGGCCTCAAGAGACCCAGTACTTC.

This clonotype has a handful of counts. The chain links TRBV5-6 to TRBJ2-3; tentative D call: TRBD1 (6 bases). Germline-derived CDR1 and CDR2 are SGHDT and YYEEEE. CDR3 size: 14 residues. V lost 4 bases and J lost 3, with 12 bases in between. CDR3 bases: TGTGCCAGCAGCCTCCGAACAGGGACAGATACGCAGTATTTT. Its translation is CASSLRTGTDTQYF.

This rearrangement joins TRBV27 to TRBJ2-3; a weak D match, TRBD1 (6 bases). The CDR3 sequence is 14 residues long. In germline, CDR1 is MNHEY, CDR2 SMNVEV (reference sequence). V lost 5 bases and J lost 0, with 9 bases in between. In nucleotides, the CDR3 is TGTGCCAGCAGTGTGGACAGAAGCACAGATACGCAGTATTTT. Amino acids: CASSVDRSTDTQYF.

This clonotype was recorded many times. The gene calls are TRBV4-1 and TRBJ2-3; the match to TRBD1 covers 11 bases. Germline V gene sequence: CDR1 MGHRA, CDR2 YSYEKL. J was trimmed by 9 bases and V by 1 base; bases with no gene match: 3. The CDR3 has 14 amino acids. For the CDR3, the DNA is TGCGCCAGCAGCCAAGGGGGGGACAGGGGGACGCAGTATTTT. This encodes CASSQGGDRGTQYF.

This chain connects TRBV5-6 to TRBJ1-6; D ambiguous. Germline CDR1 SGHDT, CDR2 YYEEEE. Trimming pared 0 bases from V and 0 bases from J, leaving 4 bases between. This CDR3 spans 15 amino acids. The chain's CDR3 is CASSLDPSYNSPLHF. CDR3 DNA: TGTGCCAGCAGCTTGGACCCCTCCTATAATTCACCCCTCCACTTT.

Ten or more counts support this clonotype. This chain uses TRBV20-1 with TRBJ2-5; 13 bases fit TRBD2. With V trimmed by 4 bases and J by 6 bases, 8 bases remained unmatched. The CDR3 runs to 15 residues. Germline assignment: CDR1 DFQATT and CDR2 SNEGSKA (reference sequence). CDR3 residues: CSAKGTSGVRQTQYF. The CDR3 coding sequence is TGCAGTGCTAAGGGGACTAGCGGGGTCCGTCAGACCCAGTACTTC.

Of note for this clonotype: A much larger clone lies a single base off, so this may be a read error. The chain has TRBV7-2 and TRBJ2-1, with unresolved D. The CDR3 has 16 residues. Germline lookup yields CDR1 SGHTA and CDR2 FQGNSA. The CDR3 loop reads CAGSLEWNAGYNEQFF. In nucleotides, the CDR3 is TGTGCCGGCAGCTTAGAATGGAACGCAGGCTACAATGAGCAGTTCTTC.

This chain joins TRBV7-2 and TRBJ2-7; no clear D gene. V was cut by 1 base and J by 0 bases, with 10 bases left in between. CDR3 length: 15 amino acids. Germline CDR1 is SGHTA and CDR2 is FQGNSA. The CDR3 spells CASSLGPSSSYEQYF. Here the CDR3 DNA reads TGTGCCAGCAGCTTAGGGCCTTCAAGCTCCTACGAGCAGTACTTC.

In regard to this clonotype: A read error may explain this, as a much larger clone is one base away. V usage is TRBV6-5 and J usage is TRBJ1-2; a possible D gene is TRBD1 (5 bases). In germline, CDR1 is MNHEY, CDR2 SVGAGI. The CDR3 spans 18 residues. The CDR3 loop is CASSCSWRGVPTNHGYTF. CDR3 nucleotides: TGTGCCAGCAGTTGCTCCTGGAGAGGGGTCCCAACTAACCATGGCTACACCTTC.

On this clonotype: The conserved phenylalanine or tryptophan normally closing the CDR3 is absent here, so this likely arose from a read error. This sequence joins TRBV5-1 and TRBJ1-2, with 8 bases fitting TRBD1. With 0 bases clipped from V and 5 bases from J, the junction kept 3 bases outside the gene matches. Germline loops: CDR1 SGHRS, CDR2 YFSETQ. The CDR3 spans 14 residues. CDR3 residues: CASSLVDREYGYTI. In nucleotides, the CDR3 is TGCGCCAGCAGCTTGGTGGACAGGGAGTATGGCTACACCATC.

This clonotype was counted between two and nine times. For the CDR3, the DNA is TGCGCCAGCAGCATCAATAGCAATCAGCCCCAGCATTTT. This gives the protein CASSINSNQPQHF. This chain connects TRBV5-1 to TRBJ1-5; no firm D call. Germline V CDR1 and CDR2: SGHRS, YFSETQ. Trimming removed 4 bases from V and 0 bases from J, with 5 bases in between. The CDR3 loop spans 13 amino acids. Full variable domain (remainder filled in from reference TRBV5-1 and TRBJ1-5): KAGVTQTPRYLIKTRGQQVTLSCSPISGHRSVSWYQQTPGQGLQFLFEYFSETQRNKGNFPGRFSGRQFSNSRSEMNVSTLELGDSALYLCASSINSNQPQHFGDGTRLSIL.

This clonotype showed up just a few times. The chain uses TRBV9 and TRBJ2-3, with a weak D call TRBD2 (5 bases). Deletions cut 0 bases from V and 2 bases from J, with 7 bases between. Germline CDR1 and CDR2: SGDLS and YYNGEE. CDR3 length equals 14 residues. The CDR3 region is CASSVADYTDTQYF. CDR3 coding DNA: TGTGCCAGCAGCGTAGCTGACTACACAGATACGCAGTATTTT.

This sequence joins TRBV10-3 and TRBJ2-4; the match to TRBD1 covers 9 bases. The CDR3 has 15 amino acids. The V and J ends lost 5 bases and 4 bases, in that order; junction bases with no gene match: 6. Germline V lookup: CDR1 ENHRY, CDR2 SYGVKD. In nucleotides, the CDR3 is TGTGCCATCAGTATAAGACAGGGGGAAAAAAACATTCAGTACTTC. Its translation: CAISIRQGEKNIQYF.

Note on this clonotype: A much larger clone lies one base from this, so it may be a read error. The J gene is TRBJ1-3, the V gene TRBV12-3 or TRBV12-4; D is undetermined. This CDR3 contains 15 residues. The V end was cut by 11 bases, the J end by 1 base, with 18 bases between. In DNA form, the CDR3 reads TGTGCCGGCACCGCTGGTCGCCCTTCTGGAAACACCATATATTTT. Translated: CAGTAGRPSGNTIYF.

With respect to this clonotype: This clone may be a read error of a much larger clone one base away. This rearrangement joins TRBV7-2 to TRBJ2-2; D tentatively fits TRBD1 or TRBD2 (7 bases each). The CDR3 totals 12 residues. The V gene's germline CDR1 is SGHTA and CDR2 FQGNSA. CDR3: CASSQSRGGLFF. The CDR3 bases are TGTGCCAGCAGCCAGAGCAGGGGGGGGCTGTTTTTT.

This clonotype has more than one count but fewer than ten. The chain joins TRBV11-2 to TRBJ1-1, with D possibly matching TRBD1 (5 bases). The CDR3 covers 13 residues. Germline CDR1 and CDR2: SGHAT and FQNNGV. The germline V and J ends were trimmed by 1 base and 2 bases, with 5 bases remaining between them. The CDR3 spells CASSLGTNTEAFF. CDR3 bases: TGTGCCAGCAGCTTAGGGACAAACACTGAAGCTTTCTTT.

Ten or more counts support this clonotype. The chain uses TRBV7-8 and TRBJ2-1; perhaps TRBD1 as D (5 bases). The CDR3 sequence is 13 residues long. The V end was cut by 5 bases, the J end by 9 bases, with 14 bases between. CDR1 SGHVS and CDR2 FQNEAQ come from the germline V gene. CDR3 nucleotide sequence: TGTGCCAGCAGCGACCAGCCAAGGGGTGAGCAGTTCTTC. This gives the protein CASSDQPRGEQFF.

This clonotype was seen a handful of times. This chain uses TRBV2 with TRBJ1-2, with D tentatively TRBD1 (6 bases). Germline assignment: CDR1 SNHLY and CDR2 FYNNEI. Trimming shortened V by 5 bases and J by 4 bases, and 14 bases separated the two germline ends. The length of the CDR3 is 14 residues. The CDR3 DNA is TGTGCCAGCAGTACCTACGGACAGCTCTATGGCTACACCTTC. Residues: CASSTYGQLYGYTF. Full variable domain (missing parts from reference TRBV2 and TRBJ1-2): EPEVTQTPSHQVTQMGQEVILRCVPISNHLYFYWYRQILGQKVEFLVSFYNNEISEKSEIFDDQFSVERPDGSNFTLKIRSTKLEDSAMYFCASSTYGQLYGYTFGSGTRLTVV.

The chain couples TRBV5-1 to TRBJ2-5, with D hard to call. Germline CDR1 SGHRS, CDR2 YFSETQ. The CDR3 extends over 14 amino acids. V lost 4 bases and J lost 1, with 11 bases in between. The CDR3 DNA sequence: TGCGCCAGCAGCCCTAGGTCCGGCCAAGAGACCCAGTACTTC. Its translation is CASSPRSGQETQYF. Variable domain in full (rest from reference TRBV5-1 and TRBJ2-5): KAGVTQTPRYLIKTRGQQVTLSCSPISGHRSVSWYQQTPGQGLQFLFEYFSETQRNKGNFPGRFSGRQFSNSRSEMNVSTLELGDSALYLCASSPRSGQETQYFGPGTRLLVL.